These 23 T cell receptor beta chains were all obtained from the same sample, sequenced in a study of human T cells and chemical hapten exposure. TCRdb passed the RACE reads through MiXCR, listing each CDR3 protein once. This table holds around 200,000 distinct CDR3 sequences, almost 30% found once. As for time point: pre-sensitization, week 0. The treatment is: therapeutic diphenylcyclopropenone sensitization with weekly scalp DPC. The sample was whole blood, taken in connection with sensitization to the hapten diphenylcyclopropenone (DPC). These receptor sequences come from a woman aged 25 to 45 with alopecia areata. Some clones in this sample may be carry-over from other donors' samples.

The V and J genes are TRBV7-9 and TRBJ1-1, with 8 bases aligning to TRBD1. The CDR3 length is 14 residues. After removal of 5 bases from V and 0 bases from J, the junction contained 2 bases not matched to a gene. CDR1 is SEHNR and CDR2 is FQNEAQ in the germline V gene (reference sequence). In nucleotides, the CDR3 is TGTGCCAGCAGCGGGACAGGATTGAACACTGAAGCTTTCTTT. This translates into CASSGTGLNTEAFF.

The CDR3 loop reads CSVASGNFQETQYF. The CDR3 region has the DNA TGCAGCGTTGCTAGCGGAAACTTTCAAGAGACCCAGTACTTC. V and J are TRBV29-1 and TRBJ2-5; TRBD2 agrees at 7 bases. CDR1 is SQVTM, CDR2 ANQGSEA, per germline. The trim removed 4 bases at V and 2 bases at J, leaving 7 bases unmatched. The CDR3 extends over 14 amino acids.

This chain connects TRBV28 to TRBJ2-5, with D perhaps matching TRBD1 (5 bases). Trimming left V 2 bases short and J 4 bases short, with 11 bases between. CDR1 is MDHEN, CDR2 SYDVKM, per germline. The CDR3 spans 14 residues. CDR3 coding DNA: TGTGCCAGCAGTTTAGGTACAGGTAGAGAGACCCAGTACTTC. Its protein product is CASSLGTGRETQYF.

The chain couples TRBV4-3 to TRBJ2-2, with 12 bases identical to TRBD2. There are 16 residues in the CDR3. Germline V gene lookup returns CDR1 LGHNA and CDR2 YSLEER. With 2 bases clipped from V and 5 bases from J, the junction kept 3 bases outside the gene matches. The DNA of the CDR3 is TGCGCCAGCAGCCAACTAGCGGGAGGGGGGACCGGGGAGCTGTTTTTT. This translates into CASSQLAGGGTGELFF.

The J gene is TRBJ2-1, the V gene TRBV5-1; the D is unclear. CDR3 length: 14 amino acids. Trimming shortened V by 1 base and J by 14 bases, and 19 bases separated the two germline ends. The germline V gene encodes CDR1 SGHRS and CDR2 YFSETQ. As DNA, the CDR3 is TGCGCCAGCAGCTTGAGCTCTCCGGCAGGCCTGGAGTTCTTC. Translated, it gives CASSLSSPAGLEFF. Together with reference TRBV5-1 and TRBJ2-1, the CDR3 gives the full variable domain: KAGVTQTPRYLIKTRGQQVTLSCSPISGHRSVSWYQQTPGQGLQFLFEYFSETQRNKGNFPGRFSGRQFSNSRSEMNVSTLELGDSALYLCASSLSSPAGLEFFGPGTRLTVL.

This clonotype was seen only a few times. This chain uses TRBV28 with TRBJ1-2; D not certain. This CDR3 spans 13 amino acids. V lost 6 bases and J lost 4, with 12 bases in between. Per the germline V gene, CDR1 is MDHEN and CDR2 is SYDVKM. The DNA of the CDR3 is TGTGCCAGCAGAAAGAGTTGGGGCTATGGCTACACCTTC. As protein: CASRKSWGYGYTF.

This clonotype was observed at least ten times. This chain joins TRBV20-1 and TRBJ1-6; weak D call: TRBD1 (5 bases). The CDR3 contains 17 residues. The germline V gene encodes CDR1 DFQATT and CDR2 SNEGSKA (reference sequence). V dropped 6 bases and J dropped 0 bases, with 18 bases sitting between them. CDR3 residues: CSASPSPGSSYNSPLHF. The CDR3 bases are TGCAGTGCGAGCCCTAGCCCAGGGAGCTCCTATAATTCACCCCTCCACTTT.

The table lists this clonotype with a few counts. The chain has TRBV24-1 and TRBJ2-3, with TRBD2 matching 9 bases. Trimming took 3 bases from V and 3 from J; bases not matched to a gene: 6. The CDR3 covers 16 residues. Per the germline V gene, CDR1 is KGHDR and CDR2 is SFDVKD. CDR3 bases: TGTGCCACCAGTGATCGTAGCGGGAGACCGACAGATACGCAGTATTTT. As protein: CATSDRSGRPTDTQYF.

The chain recombines TRBV14 with TRBJ2-2, with D perhaps TRBD1 (6 bases). CDR1 SGHDN and CDR2 FVKESK come from the germline V gene. CDR3 length equals 15 residues. V was cut by 6 bases and J by 5 bases, with 16 bases left in between. CDR3 coding DNA: TGTGCCAGCAGTTCCGGACAGTCGTGGACCGGGGAGCTGTTTTTT. Translating it yields CASSSGQSWTGELFF.

The rearrangement uses TRBV29-1 and TRBJ1-1; D is ambiguous. The V gene lost 4 bases and the J gene lost 9 bases, with 15 bases spanning the gap. CDR1 and CDR2 from the germline V gene are SQVTM and ANQGSEA. The CDR3 spans 12 residues. The CDR3 sequence is CSVALGGSQAFF. In DNA form, the CDR3 reads TGCAGCGTTGCCCTGGGAGGAAGCCAAGCTTTCTTT.

V is TRBV7-8 and J is TRBJ1-1; D gene uncertain. Trimming pared 6 bases from V and 3 bases from J, leaving 11 bases between. The germline gives CDR1 SGHVS, CDR2 FQNEAQ. The CDR3 is made up of 13 amino acids. The CDR3 region has the DNA TGTGCCAGCAGTGATTTATGGGACACTGAAGCTTTCTTT. It encodes CASSDLWDTEAFF.

The J gene is TRBJ2-1, the V gene TRBV7-9, with D tentatively TRBD1 or TRBD2 (6 bases each). The CDR3 loop spans 16 amino acids. CDR1 is SEHNR, CDR2 FQNEAQ, per germline (reference sequence). Trimming left V 1 base short and J 6 bases short, with 16 bases between. CDR3 residues: CASSLEIGGGRNEQFF. The CDR3 region has the DNA TGTGCCAGCAGCTTAGAAATAGGGGGAGGACGCAATGAGCAGTTCTTC.

The chain employs TRBV4-2 and TRBJ1-6; the D gene is possibly TRBD1 (6 bases). V shed 5 bases and J shed 7 bases, with 12 bases lying between them. The CDR3 loop spans 14 amino acids. Germline V gene data show CDR1 as LGHNA and CDR2 as YNFKEQ. CDR3: CASSARTDNSPLHF. The CDR3 DNA reads as TGTGCCAGCAGCGCTCGGACAGACAATTCACCCCTCCACTTT.

This clonotype showed up just once. The CDR3 region has the DNA TGTGCCAGCAGCCCGGGGCCCCGCGGGGCTCAGCCCCAGCATTTT. Translated: CASSPGPRGAQPQHF. V usage is TRBV5-5 and J usage is TRBJ1-5, with D possibly being TRBD1 (5 bases). CDR3 length equals 15 residues. Germline assignment: CDR1 SGHKS and CDR2 YYEKEE (reference sequence). V was shortened by 4 bases and J by 6 bases, with 17 bases between the two germline ends. The full variable domain, its missing parts supplied by reference TRBV5-5 and TRBJ1-5, is DAGVTQSPTHLIKTRGQQVTLRCSPISGHKSVSWYQQVLGQGPQFIFQYYEKEERGRGNFPDRFSARQFPNYSSELNVNALLLGDSALYLCASSPGPRGAQPQHFGDGTRLSIL.

This sequence joins TRBV28 and TRBJ2-7, with TRBD1 matching over 11 bases. The CDR3 spans 15 residues. The V segment lost 4 bases and the J segment 3 bases; nucleotides outside the gene matches: 5. Germline values: CDR1 MDHEN, CDR2 SYDVKM. CDR3 DNA: TGTGCCAGCAGTTCTGCCGGGACAGGGGGCTACGAGCAGTACTTC. It yields the protein CASSSAGTGGYEQYF.

The chain couples TRBV2 to TRBJ2-3; D ambiguous. CDR3 length equals 13 residues. V lost 2 bases to trimming and J lost 2 bases, with 5 bases between them. Germline V gene data show CDR1 as SNHLY and CDR2 as FYNNEI. The CDR3 loop is CASSETFTDTQYF. The CDR3 region has the DNA TGTGCCAGCAGTGAAACTTTCACAGATACGCAGTATTTT.

The V call is TRBV20-1, the J call TRBJ2-6; tentatively, D is TRBD2 (5 bases). The CDR3 has 15 amino acids. Germline V CDR1 and CDR2: DFQATT, SNEGSKA (reference sequence). V shed 3 bases and J shed 2 bases, with 11 bases lying between them. CDR3 nucleotide sequence: TGCAGTGCTAGGGGAGAGGCCCCTGGGGCCAACGTCCTGACTTTC. It yields the protein CSARGEAPGANVLTF.

Only a few counts were recorded for this clonotype. The rearrangement uses TRBV20-1 and TRBJ1-5; 8 nucleotides agree with TRBD1. Germline V gene data show CDR1 as DFQATT and CDR2 as SNEGSKA (reference sequence). The CDR3 is made up of 13 amino acids. With V trimmed by 0 bases and J by 9 bases, 4 bases remained unmatched. In DNA, the CDR3 is TGCAGTGCTAGAGACAGGGGGCATCGGCCCCAGCATTTT. Protein product: CSARDRGHRPQHF.

The chain couples TRBV28 to TRBJ2-7; 8 bases are shared with TRBD1. V lost 6 bases and J lost 4; bases outside the gene matches: 8. The CDR3 has 14 amino acids. Germline lookup yields CDR1 MDHEN and CDR2 SYDVKM. CDR3 in DNA: TGTGCCAGCAGAGAGCAGGGGGCCCGATACGAGCAGTACTTC. Translating gives CASREQGARYEQYF.

DNA for the CDR3: TGTGCCAGCAGCTTGACGATCGGGAGGGGCACCGGGGAGCTGTTTTTT. This translates into CASSLTIGRGTGELFF. This chain connects TRBV5-5 to TRBJ2-2, with 8 bases that match TRBD2. The CDR3 length is 16 residues. Germline CDR1 and CDR2: SGHKS and YYEKEE (reference sequence). J lost 4 bases, V lost 1 base, and 6 bases had no gene match.

This clonotype turned up a few times. The chain joins TRBV4-2 to TRBJ2-5; TRBD2 agrees at 12 bases. V trimming: 4 bases; J trimming: 10 bases; junction bases outside the gene matches: 10. The CDR3 totals 15 residues. Germline V CDR1 and CDR2: LGHNA, YNFKEQ. The CDR3: CASSPGLAGQSVQYF. The CDR3 DNA is TGTGCCAGCAGCCCCGGACTAGCGGGGCAGTCGGTCCAGTACTTC.

This chain links TRBV6-2 or TRBV6-3 with TRBJ2-7; the D is unclear. Between the trimmed V and J ends, which lost 2 bases and 2 bases, there was a span of 7 bases. The germline V gene encodes CDR1 MNHEY and CDR2 SVGEGT. The CDR3 sequence is 13 residues long. CDR3 sequence (DNA): TGTGCCAGCAGTTACGGTCAACCCTACGAGCAGTACTTC. As protein: CASSYGQPYEQYF.

The V and J genes are TRBV6-2 or TRBV6-3 and TRBJ1-5, with D perhaps matching TRBD1 (6 bases). Trimming cost V 6 bases and J 9 bases, with 12 bases left between them. CDR1 MNHEY and CDR2 SVGEGT come from the germline V gene. The CDR3 sequence is 12 residues long. CDR3 DNA: TGTGCCAGCAGGGAGGGGGAGCGGCCCCAGCATTTT. Translating gives CASREGERPQHF.